This TCR beta chain is from a study of technical replicates of blood from a handful of donors. TCRdb's table, derived via immunoSEQ multiplex PCR, lists solely in-frame clones and lacks some. The repertoire holds approximately 78,000 clones, over 85% seen once, with approximately 0.34% in the top ten. V lost 0 bases, J lost 2 bases, and 11 bases lay in between. CDR1 MNHEY and CDR2 SVGAGI come from the germline V gene. The CDR3 has 15 residues. This sequence was found in a human donor in good health. Sequences were obtained from T cells isolated from PBMCs. The chain joins TRBV6-5 to TRBJ2-7; a weak D match, TRBD2 (6 bases). For the CDR3, the DNA is TGTGCCAGCAGTTACTCGAGGGAGGCCACCTACGAGCAGTACTTC. This translates into CASSYSREATYEQYF.